The clone carrying this T cell receptor (beta chain) has just a few counts. Its target is unknown. Time point given: newly diagnosed GD, antithyroid drugs for less than 3 months. PBMC-derived RNA was used for the TCR library. Graves' disease diagnosis followed American Thyroid Association guidelines. An endocrinology department in Xi'an, China, recruited the patients. The sample belongs to a study of regulatory T cells in long-lasting Graves disease. Study conclusions and caveats: TRBV28, TRBJ1-2 and TRBJ2-5 were favored in persistent disease.

iRepertoire HTBI primers and Arm-PCR of CDR3 regions built TCR beta libraries. Each CDR3 protein is one row after TCRdb ran MiXCR on the multiplex PCR reads. The table records approximately 540,000 distinct CDR3 sequences, 12% of them present only once. CDR1 is SGHAT and CDR2 is FQNNGV in the germline V gene. The CDR3 totals 14 residues. V was clipped by 0 bases and J by 5 bases; unmatched bases: 3. This sample was also put to use in a study of T cells in Graves' hyperthyroidism and ophthalmopathy. That source notes: Model-based prediction identified ophthalmopathy a median roughly 5.9 months prior to its onset.

The sequences come from peripheral blood mononuclear cells (PBMCs), collected at new diagnosis, from a patient treated with antithyroid drugs. The rearrangement joins TRBV11-2 to TRBJ2-7; 8 nucleotides match TRBD2. The TCR comes from a woman under 40 with Graves disease. CDR3 protein: CASSLEELADEQYF. CDR3 DNA: TGTGCCAGCAGCTTAGAGGAACTAGCGGACGAGCAGTACTTC.